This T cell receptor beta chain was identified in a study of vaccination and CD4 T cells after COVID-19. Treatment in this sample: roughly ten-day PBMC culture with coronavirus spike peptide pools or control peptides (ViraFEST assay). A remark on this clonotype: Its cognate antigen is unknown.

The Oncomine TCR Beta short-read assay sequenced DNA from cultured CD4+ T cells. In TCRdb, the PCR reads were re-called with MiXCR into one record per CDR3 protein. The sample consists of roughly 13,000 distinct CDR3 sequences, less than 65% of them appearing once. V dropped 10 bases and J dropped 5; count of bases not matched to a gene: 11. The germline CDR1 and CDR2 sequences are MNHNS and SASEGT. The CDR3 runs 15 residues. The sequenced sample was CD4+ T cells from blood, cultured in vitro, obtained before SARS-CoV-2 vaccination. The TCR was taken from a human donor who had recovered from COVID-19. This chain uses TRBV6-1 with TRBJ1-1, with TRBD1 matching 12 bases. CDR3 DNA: TGTGCCATACGGGACAGGGGGCGCGTAGAAACTGAAGCTTTCTTT. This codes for CAIRDRGRVETEAFF.